The following is a TCR beta chain sequence with its context. These data belong to a study of blood T cell repertoires in COVID-19. Study information: Acute and convalescent COVID-19 specimens originated in the United States, Italy and Spain. T cells, B-cell-depleted T cells, or PBMCs provided the cDNA or gDNA that served as material.

From germline, CDR1 is MNHEY and CDR2 SVGAGI. CDR3 size: 11 residues. V gave up 5 bases and J gave up 7 bases, with 9 bases separating them. Original analysis: Reference gene primer amplification gave nucleated cell count estimates. TCRdb keeps only in-frame clones here, not all; method: immunoSEQ multiplex PCR. That table supplies the V and J calls and clone size; D and trimming were determined from the DNA. Of fewer than 110,000 clones in the sample, around nine tenths were seen once. Sequenced: peripheral blood. The clonotype was recovered from a man aged 50-59 years in a cohort sampled during active COVID-19. The rearrangement links TRBV6-5 to TRBJ2-7; TRBD1 is a possible D gene (6 bases). This CDR3 reads CASSTGSEQYF. The CDR3 region has the DNA TGTGCCAGCAGTACAGGGTCTGAGCAGTACTTC.